Below, one TCR beta chain is given with its context. This clone's antigen is unknown. No much larger clone is present one base from it, and per-base qualities are unavailable. This sample was taken from a study of cytomegalovirus exposure and HLA in healthy donors (dated by TCRdb to 2015 to 2018). Background on the whole study: An earlier analysis of some 550 of the donors reported 250 to 350 Gb of sequence data and 117 million unique TCR beta sequences from 150 million to 200 million T cells. Among 398 genotyped donors of the cohort, an average of approximately 240,000 unique TCR beta nucleotide sequences were sequenced per donor, roughly 20% of them non-productive. The study was designed to test whether signatures of past pathogen exposure could be identified by cataloging public T cell receptors. Because of strong linkage in the cohort, roughly five DR-DQ haplotypes were treated as single units for association and clustering. Every discovery cohort repertoire had been produced on one sequencing platform. Donor age, sex, ethnicity and CMV serostatus were compiled alongside the repertoire data. To decide whether each TCR beta V gene segment behaved as functional or pseudogenic, an earlier analysis of 587 of the donors relied on high-throughput TCR beta sequencing. Genome-wide SNP genotypes for about 60% of the roughly 700 donors were used in a later genetic analysis, which treated that subset as a discovery cohort. Rather than using new phenotypic data, the later analysis identified candidate immune exposures from TCR beta sequences and from how often those sequences occurred across donors. Along with the roughly 610-subject first cohort, a separate validation cohort of about 110 different subjects was used. Typing coverage varied by locus: roughly 629-630 donors for A, B, C, DRB1 and DQB1; roughly 500 for DQA1; approximately 570 for DPA1; around 450 for DPB1. High-throughput TCR immunosequencing, statistical association of individual TCRs with disease status, and machine learning were combined to predict cytomegalovirus infection status. The study used immunosequencing to profile the T cell repertoires of about 670 subjects and linked those repertoires to cytomegalovirus serostatus. To study patterns of TCR occurrence, a later analysis re-analyzed previously published TCR beta repertoires from just over 650 donors and added high-resolution HLA genotyping. An early release that covered about 640 HLA-typed donors contained 250 to 350 gigabases of sequencing data and around 80 million unique TCR sequences. HLA typing covered class I and class II loci at four-digit resolution. The genetic ancestry cluster associated with self-reported Caucasian donors included about 81% of the 300 to 400 genotyped donors.

In total, more than 500 healthy bone marrow donors made up the cohort. At the time of sampling, every cohort member was nominally healthy, though immune exposures that went unrecorded were likely present. The donor was CMV seropositive and was included in the group of 300 or so seropositive cohort members. A peripheral blood sample was provided by each donor, and peripheral blood mononuclear cells were used for TCR beta sequencing. The Qiagen DNeasy Blood Extraction Kit was used to extract genomic DNA from the blood cell samples. The library was prepared using the immunoSEQ multiplex PCR assay. For the multiplex PCR, a mixture combining 60 forward primers for TCR Vbeta segments and 13 reverse primers for TCR Jbeta segments was used. A multiplex PCR assay on genomic DNA amplified the CDR3 region of rearranged TCR beta genes. Amplified TCR beta libraries were sequenced as 87-base-pair reads on the Illumina HiSeq System. The source study handled its data this way. A later analysis tallied 80 million to 95 million unique TCR beta chains across the 550 to 850 repertoires, and about 12 million of those chains were shared by two or more donors. To remove PCR and sequencing errors, raw reads were error-corrected and collapsed into unique sequences using a nearest-neighbor algorithm that merged closely related sequences. To assign V, D and J gene segments, CDR3 sequences were aligned to IMGT reference sequences. For a sequence to be retained, at least a six-nucleotide match to both a V gene segment and a J gene segment was required. Rearrangements were called productive when the CDR3 lacked stop codons and stayed in frame with V and J; all others were non-productive. Following IMGT convention, CDR3 was defined as the stretch from the second conserved V-encoded cysteine to the conserved J-encoded phenylalanine. Sequences without an unambiguous match to a single V gene segment were excluded from the earlier analysis of approximately 560 of the donors. In an earlier analysis of a few hundred of the donors, a V segment was called functional when productive rearrangements were above 56.7%, and segregating when the standard deviation between donors exceeded 5%. A statistical classification framework was built to diagnose cytomegalovirus status from the catalog of TCR beta chain sequences. In a later analysis, V and J genes were assigned by comparing TCR nucleotide sequences against IMGT/GENE-DB human TR gene sequences. Using the TCRdist pipeline, a later analysis assigned CDR3 sequences along with most-parsimonious VDJ recombination scenarios. In a later analysis, each TCR beta chain was defined by its CDR3 amino acid sequence together with its V-gene family, and reads without a unique V-gene family were excluded. As a way to deal with suspected cross-contamination and a sequencing artifact, a later analysis dropped 450 to 600 nucleotide sequences that were highly shared and had low generation probability. For each public chain, a later analysis derived a clonal expansion index from normalized ranks of inferred template counts within each repertoire. In a later analysis, generation probabilities were computed with a VDJ recombination model fitted to out-of-frame rearrangements, and the resulting probabilities were checked against IGoR. In a later analysis, TCR-TCR, TCR-HLA and TCR-CMV co-occurrence was scored with hypergeometric tests, and a repertoire-size bias correction was applied to TCR pairs. False discovery rates were estimated in a later analysis by permuting HLA or CMV assignments 20 times. In a later analysis, co-occurring TCRs were grouped using DBSCAN, with TCRdist sequence similarity added in when clustering inside HLA-allele-positive subsets. Repertoires with fewer than 30,000 or more than 120,000 public chains were left out of co-occurrence clustering, as were five repertoires with anomalous nucleotide sharing. TCRdb mirrors the immuneACCESS table, restricted to in-frame sequences. Some clones are absent from its copies; in checked studies, under half trace to an unresolved V gene, and the reason for the others is unknown. V and J calls and clone size are given by that table; D and trimming were obtained from the DNA. The table for this sample lists roughly 140,000 clones; 64% of them were counted only once. The biggest ten clones account for about 2.9% of the sample.

As encoded in the germline V gene, CDR1 is SNHLY while CDR2 is FYNNEI. CDR3 length: 17 amino acids, cysteine to phenylalanine. CDR3 DNA only is kept here, 51 bases in frame from base 1. V ends up 4 bases short and J 2 bases short, with an unmatched junction base count of 11. Summary of the overall study and its limitations: An earlier analysis of roughly 570 of the donors showed that most TCR beta V segments appeared in productive rearrangements either about 90% or about 30% of the time, which broadly matched IMGT annotations. A group of highly shared sequence variants was considered likely to be a technical artifact of the sequencing pipeline. Because counts were too low, about 15 rarely observed V segments, including chromosome 9 orphons, were left out of the earlier analysis of a few hundred of the donors. Correlated functional status among segregating V segments might be attributable to linkage disequilibrium, but an unknown experimental factor could not be ruled out. In a later analysis, most CMV-associated TCR beta chains were found to appear HLA-restricted, with HLA associations seemingly driven largely by CMV exposure. When HLA alleles, especially DR and DQ, strongly co-occurred, TCR associations were difficult to assign to individual alleles. According to a later genetic analysis, donors in an Asian-associated ancestry cluster had fewer N-insertions in productive TCRs than the approximately 710-donor mean. A later analysis associated 15,000 to 20,000 TCR beta sequences with specific HLA alleles at a false discovery rate of 0.05. A later genetic analysis associated a missense DCLRE1C variant with V-gene and J-gene trimming of TCR beta chains, and an independent cohort replicated the association. The study gave a list of 150 to 200 TCR beta chains associated with cytomegalovirus. Immune exposure information for the cohort was limited to CMV serostatus. A further reported finding was that TCR beta sequences accurately predicted the HLA-A and HLA-B alleles for most subjects in the first cohort. Only TCR beta chains were sequenced in this cohort, and the absence of alpha or paired-chain data limited detectable features. Because the 87-base-pair reads could not distinguish some IMGT-functional V segments, including TRBV6-2 and TRBV6-3, those segments were excluded. In a later analysis, the rate of TCR association differed among HLA loci, with DRB1 alleles having the most associated TCRs and HLA-C alleles having the fewest. Compared with equally common non-associated chains, HLA-associated TCR beta chains in a later analysis were more clonally expanded and had lower generation probabilities. Cytomegalovirus status was reported to be diagnosed by the classifier with high specificity and sensitivity in both the original and validation cohorts. A few of the identified cytomegalovirus-associated TCR beta chains were confirmed in vitro to be specific for cytomegalovirus antigens. The authors suggested that the approach could potentially be generalized to other disease states and immunological phenotypes. In a later analysis, several top co-occurrence clusters were reported to appear linked to parvovirus B19, influenza, CMV and Epstein-Barr virus. Most TCR sequences were observed very rarely across donors, whereas some public TCRs were present in many individuals. Roughly uniform sequencing depth across donors was assumed in presence/absence analyses, although this assumption may not hold. HLA typing was unavailable for some donors at each locus, so association tests used only the typed subset.

The TCR was taken from a woman in her twenties or thirties in good health and CMV-seropositive. Input material: PBMCs. The sequence is built from TRBV2 and TRBJ2-1; 7 central bases correspond to TRBD2. The CDR3 region reads CASSGGLSGETYNEQFF. The nucleotide sequence reads as follows: TGTGCCAGCAGTGGGGGACTGAGCGGGGAGACCTACAATGAGCAGTTCTTC.